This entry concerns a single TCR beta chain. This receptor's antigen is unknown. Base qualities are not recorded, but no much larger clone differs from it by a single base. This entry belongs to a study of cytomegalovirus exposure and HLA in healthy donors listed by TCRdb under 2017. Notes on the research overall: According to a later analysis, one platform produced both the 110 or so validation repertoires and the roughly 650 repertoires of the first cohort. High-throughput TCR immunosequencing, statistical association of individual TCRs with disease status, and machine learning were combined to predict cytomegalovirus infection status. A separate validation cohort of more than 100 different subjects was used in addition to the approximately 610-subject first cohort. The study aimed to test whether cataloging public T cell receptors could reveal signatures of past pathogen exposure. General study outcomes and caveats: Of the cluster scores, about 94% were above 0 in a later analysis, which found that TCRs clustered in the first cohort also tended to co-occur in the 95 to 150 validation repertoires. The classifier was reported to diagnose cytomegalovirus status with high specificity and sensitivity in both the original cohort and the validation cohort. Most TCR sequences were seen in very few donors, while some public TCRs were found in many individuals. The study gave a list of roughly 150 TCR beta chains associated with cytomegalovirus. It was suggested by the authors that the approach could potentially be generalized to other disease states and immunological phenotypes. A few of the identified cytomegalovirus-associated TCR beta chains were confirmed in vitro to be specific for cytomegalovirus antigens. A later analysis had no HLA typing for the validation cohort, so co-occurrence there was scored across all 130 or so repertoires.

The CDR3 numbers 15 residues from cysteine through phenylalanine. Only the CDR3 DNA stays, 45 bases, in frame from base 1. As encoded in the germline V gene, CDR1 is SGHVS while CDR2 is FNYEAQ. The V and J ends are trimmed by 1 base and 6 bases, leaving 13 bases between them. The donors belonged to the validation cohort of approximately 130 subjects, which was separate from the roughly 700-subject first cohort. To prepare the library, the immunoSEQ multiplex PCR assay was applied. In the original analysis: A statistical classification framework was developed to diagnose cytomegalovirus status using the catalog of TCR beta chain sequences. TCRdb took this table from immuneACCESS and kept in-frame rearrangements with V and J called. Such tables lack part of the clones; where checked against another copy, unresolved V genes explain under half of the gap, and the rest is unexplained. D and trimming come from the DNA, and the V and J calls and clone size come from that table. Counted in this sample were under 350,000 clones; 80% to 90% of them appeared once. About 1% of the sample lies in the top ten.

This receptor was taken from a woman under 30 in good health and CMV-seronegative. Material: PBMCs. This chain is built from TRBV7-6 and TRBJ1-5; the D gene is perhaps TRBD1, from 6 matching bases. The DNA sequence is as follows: TGTGCCAGCAGCTTAGGGGGTCAGGGGTTTCAGCCCCAGCATTTT. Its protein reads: CASSLGGQGFQPQHF.